The 9 T cell receptor beta chains listed next were all sequenced from one sample in a study of T cells after yellow fever vaccination. TCRdb reprocessed the 5' RACE reads with MiXCR, giving one entry per CDR3 protein. The sample contains roughly 500,000 distinct CDR3 sequences, 15% to 20% of which appear only once. The sequencing here drew on PBMCs, taken 15 days after the yellow fever booster vaccination. Every receptor here comes from a man aged 30 to 45 who received the YFV17D yellow fever vaccine.

The gene calls are TRBV12-3 or TRBV12-4 and TRBJ2-7; no reliable D call. Trimming took off 2 bases at V and 6 bases at J, with 14 bases between the two ends. The CDR3 runs 14 residues. DNA of the CDR3: TGTGCCAGCAGTTTATCCAGCATGGCACGCGAGCAGTACTTC. Its protein product is CASSLSSMAREQYF.

This clonotype was observed a handful of times. The J gene is TRBJ2-7, the V gene TRBV6-1, with 11 bases aligning to TRBD2. With V trimmed by 6 bases and J by 2 bases, 6 bases remained unmatched. From germline, CDR1 is MNHNS and CDR2 SASEGT. The CDR3 consists of 15 residues. CDR3 sequence (DNA): TGTGCCAGCAGGAAGACTAGCGGGACTCCCTACGAGCAGTACTTC. It specifies CASRKTSGTPYEQYF.

V gene TRBV6-5 combines with J gene TRBJ2-4; D gene unclear. The germline CDR1 and CDR2 sequences are MNHEY and SVGAGI. V lost 2 bases and J lost 1, with 12 bases in between. The CDR3 loop spans 16 amino acids. The CDR3 bases are TGTGCCAGCAGTTACAGGGCTGTCGAGGCCAAAAACATTCAGTACTTC. Amino acid sequence: CASSYRAVEAKNIQYF.

The chain carries TRBV7-2 and TRBJ2-3; TRBD2 matches at 8 bases. With 3 bases clipped from V and 5 bases from J, the junction kept 7 bases outside the gene matches. Per germline, CDR1 SGHTA and CDR2 FQGNSA. The CDR3 consists of 15 residues. CDR3 sequence: CASSFSSSGQDTQYF. Written as DNA, the CDR3 is TGTGCCAGCAGCTTTAGCTCTAGCGGGCAAGATACGCAGTATTTT.

This chain links TRBV7-2 with TRBJ2-5; possibly TRBD2 for D (5 bases). Germline CDR1 SGHTA, CDR2 FQGNSA. The CDR3 totals 14 residues. Trimming left V 4 bases short and J 5 bases short, with 14 bases between. DNA of the CDR3: TGTGCCAGCAGCTCTTTACTAGTTTTGGAGACCCAGTACTTC. Protein sequence: CASSSLLVLETQYF. Complete variable domain (other parts from reference TRBV7-2 and TRBJ2-5): GAGVSQSPSNKVTEKGKDVELRCDPISGHTALYWYRQSLGQGLEFLIYFQGNSAPDKSGLPSDRFSAERTGGSVSTLTIQRTQQEDSAVYLCASSSLLVLETQYFGPGTRLLVL.

This clonotype was recorded only once. The J gene is TRBJ2-7, the V gene TRBV10-3; D may be TRBD1 (5 bases). V was pared by 3 bases and J by 0 bases, with 12 bases between. There are 15 residues in the CDR3. CDR1 is ENHRY, CDR2 SYGVKD, per germline. For the CDR3, the DNA is TGTGCCATCAGTGAAAATCACAGGAGCTCCTACGAGCAGTACTTC. Its protein product is CAISENHRSSYEQYF.

The CDR3 coding sequence is TGTGCCAGCAGTTTCAACAGACGCACCGGGGAGCTGTTTTTT. Amino acid sequence: CASSFNRRTGELFF. This chain connects TRBV12-3 or TRBV12-4 to TRBJ2-2; D gene uncertain. The CDR3 is 14 residues long. Trimming took off 3 bases at V and 4 bases at J, with 9 bases between the two ends.

This chain connects TRBV28 to TRBJ2-3; 7 positions match TRBD2. The CDR3 is 16 residues long. Trimming at V came to 5 bases and at J to 4 bases, leaving 12 bases not matched to a gene. Germline V gene lookup returns CDR1 MDHEN and CDR2 SYDVKM. CDR3 in amino acids: CASSPAPTSRADTQYF. The CDR3 nucleotides read TGTGCCAGCAGTCCCGCTCCGACTAGCCGTGCAGATACGCAGTATTTT.

This clonotype was seen a handful of times. V is TRBV5-1 and J is TRBJ2-3; unclear D gene. This CDR3 region has 14 residues. The germline CDR1 and CDR2 sequences are SGHRS and YFSETQ. The germline V and J ends were trimmed by 4 bases and 6 bases, with 15 bases remaining between them. This chain's CDR3 is CASSAGGLQDTQYF. The CDR3, as DNA: TGCGCCAGCAGCGCAGGTGGGCTCCAGGATACGCAGTATTTT.